The source of this T cell receptor (beta chain) is a study of blood T cell repertoires in COVID-19. Study as a whole: COVID-19 samples, acute and convalescent, were from the United States, Italy and Spain. T cells, B-cell-depleted T cells, or PBMCs provided the cDNA or gDNA that served as material.

Clones were read by immunoSEQ multiplex PCR, and TCRdb kept only the in-frame ones, dropping some. The sample carries around 300,000 clones, 89% recorded once. Trimming shortened V by 2 bases and J by 4 bases, and 8 bases separated the two germline ends. The length of the CDR3 is 13 residues. Germline V gene sequence: CDR1 MNHEY, CDR2 SVGAGI. For this clone: Additional DNA sequences in this sample encode the identical CDR3.

Sequenced sample: peripheral blood. This rearrangement joins TRBV6-5 to TRBJ1-2; D possibly corresponds to TRBD1 (6 bases). The clonotype comes from a woman in her forties who had recovered from COVID-19. CDR3 sequence: CASSYEQGYGYTF. The CDR3 DNA is TGTGCCAGCAGTTACGAACAGGGCTATGGCTACACCTTC.